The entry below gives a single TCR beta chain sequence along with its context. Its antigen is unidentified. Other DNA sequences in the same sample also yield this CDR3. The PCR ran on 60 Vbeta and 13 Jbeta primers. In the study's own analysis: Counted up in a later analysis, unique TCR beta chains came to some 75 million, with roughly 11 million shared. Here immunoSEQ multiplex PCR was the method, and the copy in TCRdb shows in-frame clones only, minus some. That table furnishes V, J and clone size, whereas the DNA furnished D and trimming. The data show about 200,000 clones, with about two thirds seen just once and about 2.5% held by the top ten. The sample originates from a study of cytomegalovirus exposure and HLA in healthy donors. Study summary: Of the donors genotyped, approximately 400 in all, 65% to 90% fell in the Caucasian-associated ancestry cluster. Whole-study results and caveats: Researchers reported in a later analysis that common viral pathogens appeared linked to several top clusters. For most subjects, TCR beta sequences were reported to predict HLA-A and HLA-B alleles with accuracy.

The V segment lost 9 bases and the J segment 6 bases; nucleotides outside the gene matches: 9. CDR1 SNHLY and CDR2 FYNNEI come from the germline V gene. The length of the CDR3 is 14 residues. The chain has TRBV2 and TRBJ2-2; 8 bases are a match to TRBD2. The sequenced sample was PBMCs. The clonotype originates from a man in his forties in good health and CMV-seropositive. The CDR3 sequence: CASSGTTGPGELFF. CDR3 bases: TGTGCCAGTAGCGGGACTACAGGTCCCGGGGAGCTGTTTTTT.